A selection of T cell receptor beta chains follows, all from one sample in a study of blood T cell repertoires in COVID-19. Sequencing used immunoSEQ multiplex PCR; TCRdb keeps in-frame clones, though not all of them. The sample holds about 210,000 clones, 65% to 90% seen once. Sequencing was carried out using PBMCs or T cells enriched from blood (not recorded which). These receptors were obtained from a woman aged 45-65 years with acute COVID-19. Each CDR3 is given without its conserved first and last residue. Each record gives: J gene, V gene, CDR3 protein.

TRBJ1-1	TRBV14	ASSQDQTGDTEAF
TRBJ2-4	TRBV5-1	ASSLETRGIQY
TRBJ1-2	TRBV7-8	ASSLGQLYGYT
TRBJ2-3	TRBV19	ASSIGTGGPDTQY
TRBJ2-2	TRBV5-4	ASSRGTGGGYNTGELF
TRBJ1-2	TRBV11-3	ASSLTGIVGYT
TRBJ1-2	TRBV6-2/TRBV6-3	ASSYPQGYLVVYT
TRBJ1-2	TRBV5-4	ASSLANLDSYGYT
TRBJ1-2	TRBV7-2	ASSSVPREGYT
TRBJ1-1	TRBV7-8	ASSFDVLANTEAF
TRBJ2-1	TRBV11-2	ASSLLATSGNEQF
TRBJ2-2	TRBV6-2/TRBV6-3	ASSGTPTSTGELF
TRBJ1-2	TRBV5-8	ASSRSPGDRDYGYT
TRBJ1-1	TRBV18	ASSPLGQDAF
TRBJ2-2	TRBV5-3	ARGRSRGNTGELF
TRBJ2-7	TRBV9	ASSGAGYEQY
TRBJ2-7	TRBV7-9	ASSLAGARAVSYEQY
TRBJ2-7	TRBV18	ASSRFGQDEQY
TRBJ2-7	TRBV2	ASRLLAGGAYEQY
TRBJ2-4	TRBV7-9	ASSREAKNIQY
TRBJ1-6	TRBV4-1	ASSQDWQGVGAGRAPLH
TRBJ1-1	TRBV3-1/TRBV3-2	ASNIGTGGGNTEAF
TRBJ2-3	TRBV2	ASSDPGLAGSTYTQY
TRBJ2-3	TRBV10-3	AIGRASGSTDTQY
TRBJ2-2	TRBV4-3	ASSQGLLAGPYGELF
TRBJ2-2	TRBV9	ASSVTPGQGAGGELF
TRBJ2-7	TRBV5-4	ASSPTGRSEQY
TRBJ2-1	TRBV16	ASSQLGDRGPYNEQF
TRBJ1-2	TRBV9	ASSVGGAGTGHRFYGYT
TRBJ1-1	TRBV11-3	ASSLTGDRTEAF
TRBJ1-1	TRBV11-2	ASSLEGTGGTEAF
TRBJ2-2	TRBV19	ASSLAGEVTGELF
TRBJ1-2	TRBV3-1/TRBV3-2	ASSQDRGYGYT
TRBJ2-1	TRBV18	ASSPDRDPNEQF
TRBJ2-1	TRBV7-9	ASSLGQGLERGDYNEQF
TRBJ1-2	TRBV10-2	ASSETGTLNGYT
TRBJ1-2	TRBV28	ASTPLGGYYGYT
TRBJ1-5	TRBV6-2/TRBV6-3	ASSYSTGDQPQH
TRBJ1-2	TRBV23-1	ASAPGRVFFYGYT
TRBJ1-5	TRBV7-2	ASSFDGSSNQPQH
TRBJ1-1	TRBV6-5	ASSYGGVMNTEAF
TRBJ1-4	TRBV2	ASSDRVSNEKLF
TRBJ2-7	TRBV19	ASGQGKFYEQY
TRBJ2-3	TRBV7-2	ASNNSPSADTQY
TRBJ2-7	TRBV4-2	ASSLGQGNLDEQY